One sample yielded the 22 T cell receptor beta chains listed below, sequenced in a study of cytomegalovirus exposure and HLA in healthy donors. Here immunoSEQ multiplex PCR was the method, and the copy in TCRdb shows in-frame clones only, minus some. Of approximately 160,000 clones in the sample, approximately 88% were seen once. Sequencing was performed on PBMCs. The receptors were sampled from a man aged 25 to 40 in good health and CMV-seropositive.

The V call is TRBV10-3, the J call TRBJ1-1; D is unresolved. The germline V gene encodes CDR1 ENHRY and CDR2 SYGVKD. Trimming took 0 bases from V and 11 from J, leaving 10 bases between them. The CDR3 is made up of 12 amino acids. This CDR3 is CAISESLGEAFF. The CDR3 coding sequence is TGTGCCATCAGTGAGTCGCTTGGGGAGGCTTTCTTT.

The gene calls are TRBV5-1 and TRBJ2-1; D is possibly TRBD2 (6 bases). Germline V gene data show CDR1 as SGHRS and CDR2 as YFSETQ. This CDR3 is built from 14 residues. V gave up 2 bases and J gave up 6 bases, with 12 bases separating them. CDR3 DNA: TGCGCCAGCAGCTTAGGGTCCGGGGGCAATGAGCAGTTCTTC. Its translation is CASSLGSGGNEQFF.

This rearrangement joins TRBV5-1 to TRBJ1-2; a weak D match, TRBD1 (6 bases). Trimming stripped 2 bases from V and 8 bases from J, with 13 bases between. Germline loops: CDR1 SGHRS, CDR2 YFSETQ. The CDR3 spans 13 residues. CDR3 amino acids: CASSLPSGDGYTF. In DNA form, the CDR3 reads TGCGCCAGCAGCTTACCTTCAGGGGACGGCTACACCTTC.

The V call is TRBV18, the J call TRBJ2-7; D gene unclear. The CDR3 covers 13 residues. Trimming cost V 1 base and J 0 bases, with 4 bases left between them. Germline V gene lookup returns CDR1 KGHSH and CDR2 LQKENI. For the CDR3, the DNA is TGTGCCAGCTCACCACTCAGCTCCTACGAGCAGTACTTC. This translates into CASSPLSSYEQYF.

The chain joins TRBV2 to TRBJ2-3; the D gene is possibly TRBD1 (5 bases). The V gene lost 6 bases and the J gene lost 0 bases, with 13 bases spanning the gap. Germline-derived CDR1 and CDR2 are SNHLY and FYNNEI. The CDR3 has 15 amino acids. The CDR3, as DNA: TGTGCCAGCAGCACCCGACAGTCTAGCACAGATACGCAGTATTTT. Encoded protein: CASSTRQSSTDTQYF. Full variable domain (missing parts from reference TRBV2 and TRBJ2-3): EPEVTQTPSHQVTQMGQEVILRCVPISNHLYFYWYRQILGQKVEFLVSFYNNEISEKSEIFDDQFSVERPDGSNFTLKIRSTKLEDSAMYFCASSTRQSSTDTQYFGPGTRLTVL.

A single count supports this clone. This rearrangement joins TRBV19 to TRBJ1-1; D remains ambiguous. Trimming removed 11 bases from V and 6 bases from J, with 16 bases in between. Germline V lookup: CDR1 LNHDA, CDR2 SQIVND (reference sequence). The CDR3 length is 12 residues. CDR3 in DNA: TGTGCCGCGGGGTGGTCCCAATCTGAAGCTTTCTTT. Its protein product is CAAGWSQSEAFF.

This sequence joins TRBV6-6 and TRBJ2-7; 7 bases map to TRBD2. This CDR3 is 16 amino acids long. V lost 7 bases to trimming and J lost 0 bases; unmatched junction nucleotides: 12. The germline V gene encodes CDR1 MNHNY and CDR2 SVGAGI (reference sequence). CDR3 bases: TGTGCCAGCACCCCCCCCACGGGAGGACTCTCCTACGAGCAGTACTTC. The encoded protein is CASTPPTGGLSYEQYF.

This rearrangement joins TRBV28 to TRBJ2-1, with D unclear. This CDR3 region has 12 residues. With 2 bases removed from V and 7 bases from J, the gap between germline ends came to 6 bases. CDR1 MDHEN and CDR2 SYDVKM come from the germline V gene. The CDR3 region is CASSLRVNEQFF. The CDR3, as DNA: TGTGCCAGCAGTTTACGGGTGAATGAGCAGTTCTTC.

This clone was detected only a few times. The rearrangement links TRBV6-5 to TRBJ1-2, with D uncertain. Germline CDR1 and CDR2: MNHEY and SVGAGI. The CDR3 is 15 residues long. The V gene lost 0 bases and the J gene lost 3 bases, with 11 bases spanning the gap. The CDR3: CASSYSLPSDYGYTF. The CDR3 DNA is TGTGCCAGCAGTTACTCGCTCCCCAGCGACTATGGCTACACCTTC.

This clone was detected a few times. The chain links TRBV7-2 to TRBJ2-4; D unresolved. Germline lookup yields CDR1 SGHTA and CDR2 FQGNSA. The CDR3 length is 11 residues. The germline V and J ends were trimmed by 5 bases and 8 bases, with 7 bases remaining between them. The CDR3 nucleotides read TGTGCCAGCAGCCCCTCGTACATTCAGTACTTC. This codes for CASSPSYIQYF.

This chain connects TRBV28 to TRBJ2-1; D might be TRBD1 (6 bases). This CDR3 has 13 amino acids. Trimming took 2 bases from V and 6 from J, leaving 8 bases between them. In germline, CDR1 is MDHEN, CDR2 SYDVKM. The CDR3 loop is CASSLNRVNEQFF. The CDR3 nucleotides are TGTGCCAGCAGTTTAAACAGGGTCAATGAGCAGTTCTTC.

The chain combines TRBV18 with TRBJ1-5; the match to TRBD1 covers 7 bases. The CDR3 length is 15 residues. CDR1 and CDR2 (germline): KGHSH, LQKENI. V trimming: 2 bases; J trimming: 7 bases; junction bases outside the gene matches: 8. Written as DNA, the CDR3 is TGTGCCAGCTCACCAGAGGGGGCGATAAAACAGCCCCAGCATTTT. It codes for CASSPEGAIKQPQHF.

The chain employs TRBV2 and TRBJ2-5; no firm D call. CDR3 length: 12 residues. Trimming removed 11 bases from V and 0 bases from J, with 10 bases in between. The germline V gene has CDR1 SNHLY and CDR2 FYNNEI. The CDR3 nucleotides are TGTGCCGTTACATCGTACCAAGAGACCCAGTACTTC. Protein sequence: CAVTSYQETQYF.

The chain is built from TRBV5-4 and TRBJ2-5, with 14 bases aligning to TRBD2. The ends lost 5 bases at V and 5 bases at J; junction bases unmatched: 8. Germline CDR1 reads SGHNT; CDR2 reads YYREEE (reference sequence). The CDR3 has 16 amino acids. CDR3 coding DNA: TGTGCCAGCAGACCGGGACTAGCGGGAGAGAGGGAGACCCAGTACTTC. This translates into CASRPGLAGERETQYF.

V usage is TRBV25-1 and J usage is TRBJ2-1, with 10 bases matching TRBD1. Germline CDR1 and CDR2: MGHDK and SYGVNS. CDR3 length: 15 amino acids. The V and J ends lost 2 bases and 8 bases, in that order; junction bases with no gene match: 6. The DNA for the CDR3 is TGTGCCAGCAGTGAACCGGGACAGGGGAGGCATGAGCAGTTCTTC. The encoded protein is CASSEPGQGRHEQFF. Drawing the rest from reference TRBV25-1 and TRBJ2-1, the complete variable domain is EADIYQTPRYLVIGTGKKITLECSQTMGHDKMYWYQQDPGMELHLIHYSYGVNSTEKGDLSSESTVSRIRTEHFPLTLESARPSHTSQYLCASSEPGQGRHEQFFGPGTRLTVL.

This clone appeared a few times. This chain joins TRBV6-1 and TRBJ2-5; no definite D call. Germline CDR1 reads MNHNS; CDR2 reads SASEGT. Trimming removed 6 bases from V and 3 bases from J, with 11 bases in between. The CDR3 loop spans 13 amino acids. CDR3 sequence reads: CASRSWAEETQYF. The CDR3, as DNA: TGTGCCAGCAGAAGTTGGGCAGAAGAGACCCAGTACTTC.

V usage is TRBV7-8 and J usage is TRBJ2-7, with TRBD1 matching over 8 bases. V trimming: 3 bases; J trimming: 3 bases; junction bases outside the gene matches: 4. This CDR3 has 14 residues. Germline-derived CDR1 and CDR2 are SGHVS and FQNEAQ. DNA of the CDR3: TGTGCCAGCAGCTTGCAGGGGGCAGGCTACGAGCAGTACTTC. It yields the protein CASSLQGAGYEQYF.

The chain combines TRBV4-1 with TRBJ2-7, with 9 bases fitting TRBD1. CDR3 size: 15 residues. CDR1 and CDR2 (germline): MGHRA, YSYEKL. With V trimmed by 4 bases and J by 6 bases, 10 bases remained unmatched. The CDR3 DNA reads as TGCGCCAGCAGCCTTATACAGGGGGCGCAGGCCGAGCAGTACTTC. Amino acids: CASSLIQGAQAEQYF.

The rearrangement links TRBV18 to TRBJ2-7; 12 nucleotides match TRBD2. This CDR3 is 16 amino acids long. Germline-derived CDR1 and CDR2 are KGHSH and LQKENI. The ends lost 3 bases at V and 3 bases at J; junction bases unmatched: 6. The CDR3 nucleotides are TGTGCCAGCTCACCCCGGACTAGCGGGGAGGGCTACGAGCAGTACTTC. This encodes CASSPRTSGEGYEQYF.

The chain couples TRBV7-3 to TRBJ2-1, with D tentatively TRBD2 (6 bases). From germline, CDR1 is SGHTA and CDR2 FQGTGA. The CDR3 spans 17 residues. The V and J ends lost 1 base and 6 bases respectively, with 19 bases between them. The DNA for the CDR3 is TGTGCCAGCAGCTTAAATGTAGGAGGGGTAGGTGGCAATGAGCAGTTCTTC. This encodes CASSLNVGGVGGNEQFF.

The genes are TRBV14 and TRBJ2-3; D call uncertain. Germline V gene sequence: CDR1 SGHDN, CDR2 FVKESK. The V end lost 4 bases, the J end lost 3 bases, and 11 bases lay between the germline ends. The CDR3 covers 14 residues. The chain's CDR3 is CASSPTTGTDTQYF. The CDR3 coding sequence is TGTGCCAGCAGCCCGACGACTGGGACAGATACGCAGTATTTT.

The chain couples TRBV5-5 to TRBJ1-1; D ambiguous. Germline V gene data show CDR1 as SGHKS and CDR2 as YYEKEE (reference sequence). Trimming left V 0 bases short and J 8 bases short, with 11 bases between. The CDR3 runs to 13 residues. The CDR3 region is CASSLGSFAEAFF. The CDR3 nucleotides are TGTGCCAGCAGCTTGGGATCTTTCGCGGAAGCTTTCTTT.